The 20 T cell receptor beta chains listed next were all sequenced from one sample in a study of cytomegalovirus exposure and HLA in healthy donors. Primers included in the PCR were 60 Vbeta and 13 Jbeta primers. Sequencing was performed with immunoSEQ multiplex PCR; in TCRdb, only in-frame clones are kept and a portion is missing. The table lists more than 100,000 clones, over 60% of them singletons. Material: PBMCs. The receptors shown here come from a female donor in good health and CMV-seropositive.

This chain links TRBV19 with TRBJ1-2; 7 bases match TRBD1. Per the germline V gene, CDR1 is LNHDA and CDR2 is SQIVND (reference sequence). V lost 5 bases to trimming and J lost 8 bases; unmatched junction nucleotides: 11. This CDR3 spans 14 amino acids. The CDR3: CASSLLETGSGYTF. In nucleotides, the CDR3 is TGTGCCAGTAGTCTCCTGGAGACAGGGAGCGGCTACACCTTC.

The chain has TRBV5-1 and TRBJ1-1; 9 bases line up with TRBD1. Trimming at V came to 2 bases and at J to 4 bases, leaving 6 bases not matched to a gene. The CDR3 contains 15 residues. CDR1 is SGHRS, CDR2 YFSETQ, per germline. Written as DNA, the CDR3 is TGCGCCAGCAGCTTAAGGACAGGGGACCTCACTGAAGCTTTCTTT. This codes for CASSLRTGDLTEAFF.

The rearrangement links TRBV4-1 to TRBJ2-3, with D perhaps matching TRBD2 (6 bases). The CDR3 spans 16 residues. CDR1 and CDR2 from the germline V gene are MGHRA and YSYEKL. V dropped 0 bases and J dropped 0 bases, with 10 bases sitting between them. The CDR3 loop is CASSQETGGSTDTQYF. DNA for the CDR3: TGCGCCAGCAGCCAAGAGACCGGGGGTAGCACAGATACGCAGTATTTT.

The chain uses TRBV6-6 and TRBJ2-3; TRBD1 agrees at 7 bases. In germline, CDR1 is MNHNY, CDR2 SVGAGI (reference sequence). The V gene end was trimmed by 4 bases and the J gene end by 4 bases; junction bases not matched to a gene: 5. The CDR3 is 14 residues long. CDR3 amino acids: CASSLEDRADTQYF. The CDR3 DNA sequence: TGTGCCAGCAGTTTGGAAGACAGGGCAGATACGCAGTATTTT.

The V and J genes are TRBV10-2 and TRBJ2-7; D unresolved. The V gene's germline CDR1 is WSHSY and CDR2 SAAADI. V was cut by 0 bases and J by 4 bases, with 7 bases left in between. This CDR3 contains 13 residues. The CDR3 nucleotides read TGCGCCAGCAGTGAGTCCACTATTTACGAGCAGTACTTC. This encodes CASSESTIYEQYF.

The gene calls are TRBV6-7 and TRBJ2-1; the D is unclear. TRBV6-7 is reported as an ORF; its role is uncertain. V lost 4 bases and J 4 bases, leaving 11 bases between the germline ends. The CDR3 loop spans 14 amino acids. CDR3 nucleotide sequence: TGTGCCAGCAGTTGGCAGGCGTTTTACAATGAGCAGTTCTTC. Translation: CASSWQAFYNEQFF.

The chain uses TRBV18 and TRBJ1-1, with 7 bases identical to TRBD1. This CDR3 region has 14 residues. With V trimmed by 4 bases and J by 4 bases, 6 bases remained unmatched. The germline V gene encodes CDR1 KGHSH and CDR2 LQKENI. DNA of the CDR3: TGTGCCAGCTCACGACAGGGAGGAGGCACTGAAGCTTTCTTT. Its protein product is CASSRQGGGTEAFF.

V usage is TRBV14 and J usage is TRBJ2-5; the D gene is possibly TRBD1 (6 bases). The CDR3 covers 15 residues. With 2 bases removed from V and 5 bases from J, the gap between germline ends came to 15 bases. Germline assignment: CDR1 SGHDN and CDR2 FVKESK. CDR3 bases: TGTGCCAGCAGCCAAATAGGGACAACTGGGGAGACCCAGTACTTC. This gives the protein CASSQIGTTGETQYF.

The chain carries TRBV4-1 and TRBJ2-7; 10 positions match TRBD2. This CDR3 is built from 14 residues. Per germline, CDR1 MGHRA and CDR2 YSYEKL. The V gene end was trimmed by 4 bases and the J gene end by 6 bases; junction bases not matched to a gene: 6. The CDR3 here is CASSPVASGSEQYF. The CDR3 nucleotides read TGCGCCAGCAGCCCTGTGGCTAGCGGGAGCGAGCAGTACTTC.

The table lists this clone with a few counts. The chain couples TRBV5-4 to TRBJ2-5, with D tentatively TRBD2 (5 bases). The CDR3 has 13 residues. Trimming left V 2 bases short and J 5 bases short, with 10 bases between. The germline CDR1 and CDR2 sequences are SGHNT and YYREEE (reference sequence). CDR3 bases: TGTGCCAGCAGCTTCCGGGGTACGGAGACCCAGTACTTC. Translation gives CASSFRGTETQYF.

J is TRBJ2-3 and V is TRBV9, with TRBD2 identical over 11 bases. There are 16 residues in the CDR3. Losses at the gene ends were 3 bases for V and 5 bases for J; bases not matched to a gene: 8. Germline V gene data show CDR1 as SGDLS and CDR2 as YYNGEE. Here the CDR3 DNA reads TGTGCCAGCAGCGGCGGACTAGCGGGCCCCATAGATACGCAGTATTTT. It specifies CASSGGLAGPIDTQYF.

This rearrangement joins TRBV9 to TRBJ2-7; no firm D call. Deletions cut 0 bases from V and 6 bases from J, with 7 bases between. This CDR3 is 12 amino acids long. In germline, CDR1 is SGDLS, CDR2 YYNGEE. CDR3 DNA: TGTGCCAGCAGCGTAGTTGGCGGCGAGCAGTACTTC. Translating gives CASSVVGGEQYF.

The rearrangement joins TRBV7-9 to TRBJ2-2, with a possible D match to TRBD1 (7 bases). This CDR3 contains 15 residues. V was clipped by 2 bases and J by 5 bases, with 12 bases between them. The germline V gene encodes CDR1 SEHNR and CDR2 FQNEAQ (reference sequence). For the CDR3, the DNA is TGTGCCAGCAGCTTATCAGGGGGAGGAACCGGGGAGCTGTTTTTT. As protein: CASSLSGGGTGELFF.

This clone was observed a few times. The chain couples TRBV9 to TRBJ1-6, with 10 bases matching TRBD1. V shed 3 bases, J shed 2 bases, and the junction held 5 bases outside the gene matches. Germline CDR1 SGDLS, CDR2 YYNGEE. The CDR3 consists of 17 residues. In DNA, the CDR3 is TGTGCCAGCAGCGAGACGGACAGGGGGGCCTATAATTCACCCCTCCACTTT. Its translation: CASSETDRGAYNSPLHF. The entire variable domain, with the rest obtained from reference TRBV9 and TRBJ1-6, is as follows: DSGVTQTPKHLITATGQRVTLRCSPRSGDLSVYWYQQSLDQGLQFLIQYYNGEERAKGNILERFSAQQFPDLHSELNLSSLELGDSALYFCASSETDRGAYNSPLHFGNGTRLTVT.

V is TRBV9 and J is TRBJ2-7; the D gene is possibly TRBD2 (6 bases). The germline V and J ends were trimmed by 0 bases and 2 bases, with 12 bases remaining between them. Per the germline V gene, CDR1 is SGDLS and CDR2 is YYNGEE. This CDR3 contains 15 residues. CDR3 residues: CASSVGVSGAYEQYF. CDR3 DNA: TGTGCCAGCAGCGTAGGGGTTAGCGGAGCCTACGAGCAGTACTTC.

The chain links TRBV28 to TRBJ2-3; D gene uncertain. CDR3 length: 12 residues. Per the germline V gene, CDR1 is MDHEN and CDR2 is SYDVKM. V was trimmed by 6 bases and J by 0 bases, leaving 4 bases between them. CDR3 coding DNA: TGTGCCAGCAGCGGTAGCACAGATACGCAGTATTTT. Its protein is CASSGSTDTQYF.

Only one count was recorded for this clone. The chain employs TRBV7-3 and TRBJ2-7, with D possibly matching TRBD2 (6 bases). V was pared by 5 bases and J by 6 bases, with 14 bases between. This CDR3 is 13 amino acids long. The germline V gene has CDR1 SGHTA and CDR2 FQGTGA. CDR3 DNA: TGTGCCAGCAGCCGAGGAGGGGTATCCGAGCAGTACTTC. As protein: CASSRGGVSEQYF.

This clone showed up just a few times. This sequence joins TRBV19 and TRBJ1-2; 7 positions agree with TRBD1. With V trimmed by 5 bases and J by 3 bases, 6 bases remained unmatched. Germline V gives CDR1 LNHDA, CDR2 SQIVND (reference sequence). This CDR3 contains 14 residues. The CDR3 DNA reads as TGTGCCAGTAGTCCTCGGACAGGTGACTATGGCTACACCTTC. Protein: CASSPRTGDYGYTF. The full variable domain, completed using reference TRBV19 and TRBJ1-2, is DGGITQSPKYLFRKEGQNVTLSCEQNLNHDAMYWYRQDPGQGLRLIYYSQIVNDFQKGDIAEGYSVSREKKESFPLTVTSAQKNPTAFYLCASSPRTGDYGYTFGSGTRLTVV.

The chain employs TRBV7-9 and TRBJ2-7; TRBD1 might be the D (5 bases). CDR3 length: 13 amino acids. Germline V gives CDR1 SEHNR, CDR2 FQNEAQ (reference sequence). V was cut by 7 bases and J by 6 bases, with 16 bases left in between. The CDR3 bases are TGTGCCAGCACCCGGACACCCTTCTTCGAGCAGTACTTC. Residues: CASTRTPFFEQYF.

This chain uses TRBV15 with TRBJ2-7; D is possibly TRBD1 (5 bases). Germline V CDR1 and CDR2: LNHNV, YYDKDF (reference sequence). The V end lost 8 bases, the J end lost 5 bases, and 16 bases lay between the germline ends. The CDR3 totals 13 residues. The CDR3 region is CATASSPGNEQYF. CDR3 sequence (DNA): TGTGCCACCGCTTCTTCACCAGGGAACGAGCAGTACTTC.